The source of this T cell receptor beta chain is a study of blood T cell repertoires in COVID-19. Study summary: Donors in the United States, Italy and Spain gave samples during acute or convalescent COVID-19. Sample material is recorded as cDNA or gDNA derived from T cells, B-cell-depleted T cells, or PBMCs.

Sequenced by immunoSEQ multiplex PCR; TCRdb stores in-frame clones only, minus some. The table has about 150,000 clones, roughly nine tenths seen once. Participants' reported clinical history set cohort assignment. A COVID-19 case had been met by exposed participants during the 2 weeks before study entry. The clonotype comes from a woman in her thirties or forties who had been exposed to COVID-19. Material: PBMCs or T cells enriched from blood (not recorded which).

CDR3 nucleotide sequence: TGTGCCAGCAGTACGTCTAGTGGGGGGGACTATGGCTACACCTTC. Its protein product is CASSTSSGGDYGYTF. This chain connects TRBV27 to TRBJ1-2; weak D call: TRBD1 (5 bases). This CDR3 spans 15 amino acids. The V gene lost 5 bases and the J gene lost 3 bases, with 16 bases spanning the gap. Germline-derived CDR1 and CDR2 are MNHEY and SMNVEV (reference sequence).